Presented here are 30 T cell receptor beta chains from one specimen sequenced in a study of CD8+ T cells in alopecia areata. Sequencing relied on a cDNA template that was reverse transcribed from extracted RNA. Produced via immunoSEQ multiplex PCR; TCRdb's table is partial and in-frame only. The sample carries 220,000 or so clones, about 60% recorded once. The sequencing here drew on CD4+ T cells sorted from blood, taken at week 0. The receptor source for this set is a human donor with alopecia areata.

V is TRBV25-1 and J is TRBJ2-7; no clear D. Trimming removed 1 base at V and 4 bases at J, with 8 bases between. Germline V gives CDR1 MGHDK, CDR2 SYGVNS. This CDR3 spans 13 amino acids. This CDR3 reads CASSEWSLYEQYF. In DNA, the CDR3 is TGTGCCAGCAGTGAATGGTCCCTTTACGAGCAGTACTTC.

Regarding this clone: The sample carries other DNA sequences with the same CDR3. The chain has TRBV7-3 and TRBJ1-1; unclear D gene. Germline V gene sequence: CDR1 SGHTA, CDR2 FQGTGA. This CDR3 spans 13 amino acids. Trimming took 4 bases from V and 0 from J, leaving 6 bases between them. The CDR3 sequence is CASSSGMNTEAFF. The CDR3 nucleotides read TGTGCCAGCAGCTCGGGGATGAACACTGAAGCTTTCTTT.

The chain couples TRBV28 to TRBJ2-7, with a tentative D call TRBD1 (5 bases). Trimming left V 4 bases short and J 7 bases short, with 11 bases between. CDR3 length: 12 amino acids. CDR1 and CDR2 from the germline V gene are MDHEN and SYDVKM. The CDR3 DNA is TGTGCCAGCAGTTGGTTCAGGGATGAGCAGTACTTC. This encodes CASSWFRDEQYF.

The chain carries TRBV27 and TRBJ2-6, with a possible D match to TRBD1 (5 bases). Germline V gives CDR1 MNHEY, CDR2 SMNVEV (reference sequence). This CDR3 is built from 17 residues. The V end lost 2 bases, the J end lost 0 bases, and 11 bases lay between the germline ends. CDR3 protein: CASSLRQSSSGANVLTF. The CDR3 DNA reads TGTGCCAGCAGTTTAAGACAGTCGAGCTCTGGGGCCAACGTCCTGACTTTC. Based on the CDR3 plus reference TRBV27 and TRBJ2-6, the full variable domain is EAQVTQNPRYLITVTGKKLTVTCSQNMNHEYMSWYRQDPGLGLRQIYYSMNVEVTDKGDVPEGYKVSRKEKRNFPLILESPSPNQTSLYFCASSLRQSSSGANVLTFGAGSRLTVL.

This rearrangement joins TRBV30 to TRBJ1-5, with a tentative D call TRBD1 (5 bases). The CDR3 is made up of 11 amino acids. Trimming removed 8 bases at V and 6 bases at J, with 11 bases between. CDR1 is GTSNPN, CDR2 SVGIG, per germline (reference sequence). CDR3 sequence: CAVGTSQPQHF. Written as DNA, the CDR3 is TGTGCCGTCGGGACGAGTCAGCCCCAGCATTTT.

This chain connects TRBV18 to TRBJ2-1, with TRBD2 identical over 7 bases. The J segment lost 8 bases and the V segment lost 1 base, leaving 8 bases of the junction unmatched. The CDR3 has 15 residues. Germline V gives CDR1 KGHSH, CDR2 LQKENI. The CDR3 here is CASSPRNPAGDEQFF. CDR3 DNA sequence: TGTGCCAGCTCACCACGGAATCCGGCGGGGGATGAGCAGTTCTTC.

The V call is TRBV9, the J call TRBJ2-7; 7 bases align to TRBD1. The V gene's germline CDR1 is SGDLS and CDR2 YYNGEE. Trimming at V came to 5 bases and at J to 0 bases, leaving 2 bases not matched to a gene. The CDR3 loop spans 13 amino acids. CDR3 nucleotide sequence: TGTGCCAGCAGTGGGACAGCCTCCTACGAGCAGTACTTC. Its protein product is CASSGTASYEQYF. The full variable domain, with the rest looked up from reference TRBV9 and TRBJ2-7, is DSGVTQTPKHLITATGQRVTLRCSPRSGDLSVYWYQQSLDQGLQFLIQYYNGEERAKGNILERFSAQQFPDLHSELNLSSLELGDSALYFCASSGTASYEQYFGPGTRLTVT.

CDR3 in amino acids: CASSRAGAGEQYF. The CDR3 nucleotides read TGCGCCAGCAGCCGGGCGGGGGCCGGGGAGCAGTACTTC. The rearrangement uses TRBV5-1 and TRBJ2-7; maybe TRBD2 (7 bases). CDR1 and CDR2 from the germline V gene are SGHRS and YFSETQ. This CDR3 has 13 residues. Trimming took off 4 bases at V and 7 bases at J, with 15 bases between the two ends.

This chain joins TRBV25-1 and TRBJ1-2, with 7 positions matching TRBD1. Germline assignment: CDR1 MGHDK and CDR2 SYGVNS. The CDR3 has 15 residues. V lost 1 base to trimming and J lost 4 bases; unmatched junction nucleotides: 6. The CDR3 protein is CASSELAGGSYGYTF. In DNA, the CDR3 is TGTGCCAGCAGTGAATTGGCAGGGGGAAGCTATGGCTACACCTTC.

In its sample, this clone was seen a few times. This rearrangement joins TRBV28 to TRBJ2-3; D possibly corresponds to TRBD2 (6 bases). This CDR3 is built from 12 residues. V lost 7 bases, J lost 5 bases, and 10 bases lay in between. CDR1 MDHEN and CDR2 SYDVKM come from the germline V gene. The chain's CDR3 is CASNEEGDTQYF. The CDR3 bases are TGTGCCAGCAATGAGGAGGGAGATACGCAGTATTTT.

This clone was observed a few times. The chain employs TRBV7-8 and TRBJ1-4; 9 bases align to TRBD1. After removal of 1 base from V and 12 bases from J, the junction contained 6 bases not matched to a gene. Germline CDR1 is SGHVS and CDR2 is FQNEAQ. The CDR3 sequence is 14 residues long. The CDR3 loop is CASSLEGQGRELFF. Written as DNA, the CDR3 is TGTGCCAGCAGCTTAGAGGGACAGGGTAGAGAACTGTTTTTT. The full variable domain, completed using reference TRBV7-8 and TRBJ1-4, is GAGVSQSPRYKVAKRGQDVALRCDPISGHVSLFWYQQALGQGPEFLTYFQNEAQLDKSGLPSDRFFAERPEGSVSTLKIQRTQQEDSAVYLCASSLEGQGRELFFGSGTQLSVL.

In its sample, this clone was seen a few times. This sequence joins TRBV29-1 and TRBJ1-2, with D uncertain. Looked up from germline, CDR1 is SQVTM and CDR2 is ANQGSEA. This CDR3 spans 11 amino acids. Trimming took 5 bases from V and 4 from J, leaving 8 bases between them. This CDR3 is CSVTDFYGYTF. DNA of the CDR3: TGCAGCGTTACAGACTTCTATGGCTACACCTTC.

CDR3 protein: CSVRQGRGTEAFF. The CDR3, as DNA: TGCAGCGTTAGACAGGGGCGAGGCACTGAAGCTTTCTTT. The rearrangement uses TRBV29-1 and TRBJ1-1; 8 nucleotides agree with TRBD1. Germline lookup yields CDR1 SQVTM and CDR2 ANQGSEA. V dropped 5 bases and J dropped 4; count of bases not matched to a gene: 6. This CDR3 spans 13 amino acids.

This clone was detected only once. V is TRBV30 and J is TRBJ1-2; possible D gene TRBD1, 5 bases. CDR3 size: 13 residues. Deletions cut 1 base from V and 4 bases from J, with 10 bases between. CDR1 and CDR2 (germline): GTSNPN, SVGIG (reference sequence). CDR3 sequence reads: CAWSAQGPYGYTF. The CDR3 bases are TGTGCCTGGAGTGCCCAGGGCCCCTATGGCTACACCTTC.

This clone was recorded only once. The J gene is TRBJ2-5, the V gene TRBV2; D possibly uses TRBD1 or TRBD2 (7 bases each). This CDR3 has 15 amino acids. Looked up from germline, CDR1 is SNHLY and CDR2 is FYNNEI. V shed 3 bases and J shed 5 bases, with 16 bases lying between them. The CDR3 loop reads CASSEGRGPQETQYF. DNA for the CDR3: TGTGCCAGCAGTGAGGGGAGGGGGCCCCAGGAGACCCAGTACTTC.

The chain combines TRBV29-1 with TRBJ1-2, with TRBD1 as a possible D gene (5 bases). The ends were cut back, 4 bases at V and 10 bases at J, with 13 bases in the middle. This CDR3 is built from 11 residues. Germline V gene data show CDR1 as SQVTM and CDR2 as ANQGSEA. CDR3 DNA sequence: TGCAGCGTTGGGGGGATGTGGGACTACACCTTC. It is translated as CSVGGMWDYTF.

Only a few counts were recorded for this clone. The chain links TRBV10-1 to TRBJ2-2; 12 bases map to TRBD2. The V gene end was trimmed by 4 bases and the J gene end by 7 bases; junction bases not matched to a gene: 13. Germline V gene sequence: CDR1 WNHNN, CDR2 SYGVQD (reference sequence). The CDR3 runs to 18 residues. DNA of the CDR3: TGCGCCAGCAGTGTATTGGCTAGCGGGAGGGAAGATCTCGGGGAGCTGTTTTTT. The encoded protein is CASSVLASGREDLGELFF.

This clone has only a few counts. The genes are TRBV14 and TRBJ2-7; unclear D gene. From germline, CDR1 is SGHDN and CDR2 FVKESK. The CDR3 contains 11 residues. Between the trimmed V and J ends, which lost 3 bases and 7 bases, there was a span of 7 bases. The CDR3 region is CASSHIEEQYF. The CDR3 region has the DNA TGTGCCAGCAGCCACATCGAGGAGCAGTACTTC.

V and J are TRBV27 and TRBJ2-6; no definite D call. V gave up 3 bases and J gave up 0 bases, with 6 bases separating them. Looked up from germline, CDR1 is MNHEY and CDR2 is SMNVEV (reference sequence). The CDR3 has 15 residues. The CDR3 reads CASSFGHSGANVLTF. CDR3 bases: TGTGCCAGCAGTTTTGGCCACTCTGGGGCCAACGTCCTGACTTTC.

As DNA, the CDR3 is TGCGCCAGCAGCCAAGAGGCAGGGAGGAACAATGAGCAGTTCTTC. Amino acids: CASSQEAGRNNEQFF. This chain uses TRBV4-1 with TRBJ2-1, with D tentatively TRBD2 (6 bases). Trimming took off 0 bases at V and 5 bases at J, with 11 bases between the two ends. The length of the CDR3 is 15 residues. Germline V gene data show CDR1 as MGHRA and CDR2 as YSYEKL.

This chain's CDR3 is CASSYGTSGYNEQFF. The CDR3 coding sequence is TGCGCCAGCAGCTACGGGACTAGCGGGTACAATGAGCAGTTCTTC. V is TRBV5-1 and J is TRBJ2-1, with 12 nucleotides matching TRBD2. The CDR3 covers 15 residues. Germline V gene lookup returns CDR1 SGHRS and CDR2 YFSETQ. J gave up 4 bases and V 3 bases, and 2 bases lay outside the gene matches.

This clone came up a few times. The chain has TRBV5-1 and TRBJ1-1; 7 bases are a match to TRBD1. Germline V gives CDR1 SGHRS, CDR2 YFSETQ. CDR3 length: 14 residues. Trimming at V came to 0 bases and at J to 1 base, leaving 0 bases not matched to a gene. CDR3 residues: CASSLEGANTEAFF. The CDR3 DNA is TGCGCCAGCAGCTTGGAGGGGGCGAACACTGAAGCTTTCTTT.

The CDR3: CASSPRDRRGYTF. The CDR3 DNA is TGTGCCAGTAGTCCACGGGACAGACGAGGCTACACCTTC. This chain uses TRBV19 with TRBJ1-2, with 7 bases fitting TRBD1. Germline trimming cut 5 bases from V and 8 bases from J; bases unmatched to any gene: 8. The CDR3 length is 13 residues. From germline, CDR1 is LNHDA and CDR2 SQIVND (reference sequence).

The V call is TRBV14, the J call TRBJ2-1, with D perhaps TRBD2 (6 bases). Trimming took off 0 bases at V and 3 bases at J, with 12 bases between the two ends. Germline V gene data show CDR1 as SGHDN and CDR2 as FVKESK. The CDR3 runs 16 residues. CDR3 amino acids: CASSQDLGRDYNEQFF. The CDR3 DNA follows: TGTGCCAGCAGCCAAGATCTTGGGCGGGACTACAATGAGCAGTTCTTC.

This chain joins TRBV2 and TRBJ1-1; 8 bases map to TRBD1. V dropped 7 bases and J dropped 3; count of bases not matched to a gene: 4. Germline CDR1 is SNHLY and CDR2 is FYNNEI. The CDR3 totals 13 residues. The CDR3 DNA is TGTGCCAGCATTACAGGGGGTTACACTGAAGCTTTCTTT. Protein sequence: CASITGGYTEAFF.

CDR3 sequence (DNA): TGTGCCAGTAGTATAGGCGGACAGGCTGAAAAGTACTTC. This encodes CASSIGGQAEKYF. The chain couples TRBV19 to TRBJ2-7; 7 bases are a match to TRBD1. The CDR3 sequence is 13 residues long. CDR1 and CDR2 (germline): LNHDA, SQIVND (reference sequence). V dropped 1 base and J dropped 11; count of bases not matched to a gene: 8.

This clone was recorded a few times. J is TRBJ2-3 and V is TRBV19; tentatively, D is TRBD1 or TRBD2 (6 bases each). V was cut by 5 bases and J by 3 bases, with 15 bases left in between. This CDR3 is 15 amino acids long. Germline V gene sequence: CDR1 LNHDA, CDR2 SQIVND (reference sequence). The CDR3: CASSWAGTPTDTQYF. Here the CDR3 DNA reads TGTGCCAGTAGTTGGGCGGGGACACCGACAGATACGCAGTATTTT. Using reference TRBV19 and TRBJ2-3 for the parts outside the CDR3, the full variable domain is DGGITQSPKYLFRKEGQNVTLSCEQNLNHDAMYWYRQDPGQGLRLIYYSQIVNDFQKGDIAEGYSVSREKKESFPLTVTSAQKNPTAFYLCASSWAGTPTDTQYFGPGTRLTVL.

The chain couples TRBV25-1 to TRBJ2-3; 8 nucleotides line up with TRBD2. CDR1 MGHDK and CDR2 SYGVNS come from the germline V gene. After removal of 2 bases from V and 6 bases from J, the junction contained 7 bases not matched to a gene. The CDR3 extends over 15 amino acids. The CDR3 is CASSEPRGGKDTQYF. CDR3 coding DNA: TGTGCCAGCAGTGAACCCCGGGGGGGCAAGGATACGCAGTATTTT.

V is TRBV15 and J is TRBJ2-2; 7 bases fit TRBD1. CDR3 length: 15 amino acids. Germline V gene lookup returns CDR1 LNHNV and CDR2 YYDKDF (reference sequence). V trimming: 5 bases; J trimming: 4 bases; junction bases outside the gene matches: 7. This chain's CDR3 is CATSDRQGTTGELFF. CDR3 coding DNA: TGTGCCACCAGCGACCGACAGGGAACCACCGGGGAGCTGTTTTTT. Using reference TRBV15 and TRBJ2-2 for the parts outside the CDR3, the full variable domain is DAMVIQNPRYQVTQFGKPVTLSCSQTLNHNVMYWYQQKSSQAPKLLFHYYDKDFNNEADTPDNFQSRRPNTSFCFLDIRSPGLGDTAMYLCATSDRQGTTGELFFGEGSRLTVL.

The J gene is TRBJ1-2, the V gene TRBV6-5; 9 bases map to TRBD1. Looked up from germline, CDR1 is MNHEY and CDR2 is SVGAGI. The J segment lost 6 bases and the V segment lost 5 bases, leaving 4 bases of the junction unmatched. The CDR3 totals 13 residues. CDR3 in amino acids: CASSAGQGHGYTF. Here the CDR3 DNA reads TGTGCCAGCAGTGCGGGACAGGGACATGGCTACACCTTC.